The 12 T cell receptor beta chains listed next were all sequenced from one sample in a study of graft-versus-host responses after intestinal transplantation (dated by TCRdb to 2020 to 2022). Library creation used the immunoSEQ multiplex PCR assay. TCRdb obtained this table from immuneACCESS and retained in-frame rearrangements with V and J assigned. These tables miss some clones; where compared with another copy, unresolved V genes account for less than half of the shortfall, and the remainder is unexplained. The sample contains some 36,000 clones, around 94% of them found a single time. About 0.22% of the sample rests with the top ten. No antigen has been assigned to these receptors. The sample's time point label, in plain terms: cells obtained before transplantation from donor or recipient. Here the sequenced sample was unstimulated CD4+ T cells sorted from spleen or lymph node cells, taken before transplant. The receptors come from a human donor who was the organ donor for an intestinal transplant.

V gene TRBV6-1 combines with J gene TRBJ1-2, with 7 nucleotides matching TRBD1. Losses at the gene ends were 7 bases for V and 5 bases for J; bases not matched to a gene: 13. The CDR3 spans 15 residues. Germline V lookup: CDR1 MNHNS, CDR2 SASEGT. The CDR3 protein is CASTPNYDRAYGYTF. The CDR3 DNA sequence: TGTGCCAGCACCCCCAACTATGACAGGGCATATGGCTACACCTTC.

J is TRBJ2-7 and V is TRBV29-1; D might be TRBD2 (6 bases). V shed 0 bases and J shed 0 bases, with 12 bases lying between them. The CDR3 runs to 15 residues. In germline, CDR1 is SQVTM, CDR2 ANQGSEA. The DNA for the CDR3 is TGCAGCGTTGAAGAACCGGGACTTAACTCCTACGAGCAGTACTTC. This gives the protein CSVEEPGLNSYEQYF.

The V and J genes are TRBV2 and TRBJ1-6, with 7 bases matching TRBD1. CDR1 SNHLY and CDR2 FYNNEI come from the germline V gene. Trimming at V came to 7 bases and at J to 0 bases, leaving 6 bases not matched to a gene. This CDR3 is 16 amino acids long. CDR3 coding DNA: TGTGCCAGCATCTTGGACAGGAGCTCCTATAATTCACCCCTCCACTTT. It specifies CASILDRSSYNSPLHF. Together with reference TRBV2 and TRBJ1-6, the CDR3 gives the full variable domain: EPEVTQTPSHQVTQMGQEVILRCVPISNHLYFYWYRQILGQKVEFLVSFYNNEISEKSEIFDDQFSVERPDGSNFTLKIRSTKLEDSAMYFCASILDRSSYNSPLHFGNGTRLTVT.

This clone was seen just once. The chain has TRBV7-9 and TRBJ2-3; a possible D gene is TRBD2 (6 bases). The CDR3 sequence is 15 residues long. Germline values: CDR1 SEHNR, CDR2 FQNEAQ (reference sequence). The V end lost 4 bases, the J end lost 3 bases, and 14 bases lay between the germline ends. For the CDR3, the DNA is TGTGCCAGCAGCTCGTCTGGCGGGGTAACAGATACGCAGTATTTT. It encodes CASSSSGGVTDTQYF.

The chain joins TRBV4-3 to TRBJ2-3; 10 nucleotides agree with TRBD2. The CDR3 consists of 18 residues. The trim removed 1 base at V and 6 bases at J, leaving 13 bases unmatched. CDR1 and CDR2 (germline): LGHNA, YSLEER. CDR3 coding DNA: TGCGCCAGCAGCCAAGGGCTAGCGGGGGCCGGGGGGTCGGATACGCAGTATTTT. Protein: CASSQGLAGAGGSDTQYF.

V and J are TRBV7-2 and TRBJ2-5; 16 bases fit TRBD2. The V gene end was trimmed by 4 bases and the J gene end by 5 bases; junction bases not matched to a gene: 7. CDR3 length: 17 amino acids. Germline lookup yields CDR1 SGHTA and CDR2 FQGNSA. CDR3 loop: CASSSGTSGGVSETQYF. The CDR3 coding sequence is TGTGCCAGCAGCTCCGGGACTAGCGGGGGGGTATCGGAGACCCAGTACTTC. The entire variable domain, with the rest obtained from reference TRBV7-2 and TRBJ2-5, is as follows: GAGVSQSPSNKVTEKGKDVELRCDPISGHTALYWYRQSLGQGLEFLIYFQGNSAPDKSGLPSDRFSAERTGGSVSTLTIQRTQQEDSAVYLCASSSGTSGGVSETQYFGPGTRLLVL.

The genes are TRBV10-3 and TRBJ2-5, with 8 bases that match TRBD1. V shed 6 bases and J 2 bases; nucleotides not matched to a gene: 2. The CDR3 is made up of 13 amino acids. The germline V gene encodes CDR1 ENHRY and CDR2 SYGVKD. The CDR3 here is CAIRHRGQETQYF. The CDR3 DNA reads TGTGCCATCAGGCACAGGGGGCAAGAGACCCAGTACTTC.

For the CDR3, the DNA is TGTGCCAGCAGCCCGGAGGGGCAGGGGGATACGCAGTATTTT. It specifies CASSPEGQGDTQYF. The chain is built from TRBV4-2 and TRBJ2-3; D may correspond to TRBD1 or TRBD2 (6 bases each). Looked up from germline, CDR1 is LGHNA and CDR2 is YNFKEQ. Trimming took 4 bases from V and 6 from J, leaving 14 bases between them. The CDR3 has 14 amino acids.

The rearrangement joins TRBV5-4 to TRBJ2-3; 9 bases match TRBD1. V lost 1 base and J lost 5; bases outside the gene matches: 2. The CDR3 extends over 14 amino acids. Germline assignment: CDR1 SGHNT and CDR2 YYREEE (reference sequence). The CDR3 loop reads CASSLWTGVDTQYF. As DNA, the CDR3 is TGTGCCAGCAGCTTGTGGACAGGGGTAGATACGCAGTATTTT.

This clone was counted once. This rearrangement joins TRBV10-3 to TRBJ2-2; D possibly corresponds to TRBD1 (8 bases). CDR3 length: 15 amino acids. Germline CDR1 and CDR2: ENHRY and SYGVKD. Trimming removed 5 bases at V and 5 bases at J, with 15 bases between. The CDR3, as DNA: TGTGCCATCAGTCCGACAGGGGAGGGGACCGGGGAGCTGTTTTTT. Its protein product is CAISPTGEGTGELFF.

The chain employs TRBV15 and TRBJ2-3; no reliable D call. The V end was cut by 0 bases, the J end by 3 bases, with 10 bases between. The CDR3 is 15 residues long. Germline V CDR1 and CDR2: LNHNV, YYDKDF (reference sequence). The CDR3 coding sequence is TGTGCCACCAGCAGAGATCCTGGTGGGACAGATACGCAGTATTTT. Its protein is CATSRDPGGTDTQYF.

A single count supports this clone. The rearrangement links TRBV30 to TRBJ1-6, with TRBD1 matching 10 bases. Germline values: CDR1 GTSNPN, CDR2 SVGIG (reference sequence). Germline trimming cut 1 base from V and 0 bases from J; bases unmatched to any gene: 6. The CDR3 has 18 residues. The CDR3 nucleotides read TGTGCCTGGAGTGCGGGACAGGGGACAGGCTCCTATAATTCACCCCTCCACTTT. Amino acids: CAWSAGQGTGSYNSPLHF.